This T cell receptor (beta chain) was sequenced in a study of shared clonotypes between healthy human individuals. Findings and limits, study-wide: Exclusively blood specimens were collected; tissue repertoires likely differ.

Positive CCR7 selection of CD45RO-negative cells yielded the naive CD8 cells, and terminally differentiated effector memory CD45RA+ cells were excluded. Per the authors' pipeline: Filtering differed, since immunoSEQ gave only junction sequences and no quality scores. Here immunoSEQ multiplex PCR was the method, and the copy in TCRdb shows in-frame clones only, minus some. That table is the source of V, J and clone size, and D and trimming were worked out from the DNA. The sample yields under 1 million clones, 80% to 95% seen once. The CDR3 covers 11 residues. Trimming removed 8 bases at V and 6 bases at J, with 8 bases between. Germline V gene data show CDR1 as SNHLY and CDR2 as FYNNEI. As for this clone: The antigen is not known.

Sequencing used naive CD8+ T cells sorted from blood. V usage is TRBV2 and J usage is TRBJ2-1; no clear D gene. This clonotype was sampled from a man aged 25 to 40 in good health. The CDR3 sequence: CASFRPNEQFF. The CDR3 DNA follows: TGTGCCAGCTTCAGACCCAATGAGCAGTTCTTC.